This entry concerns a single TCR beta chain. The sample originates from a study of control samples from healthy donors and cancer patients. Repertoires were generated with immunoSEQ multiplex PCR, while TCRdb's copy carries only in-frame clones and drops some. This table has about 140,000 clones, about 90% appearing once. Germline V gene sequence: CDR1 MNHEY, CDR2 SMNVEV (reference sequence). Trimming cost V 2 bases and J 0 bases, with 10 bases left between them. The CDR3 contains 15 residues. The chain joins TRBV27 to TRBJ1-1; D is uncertain. The receptor comes from a man aged 18 to 29 in good health. Input material: blood. CDR3 loop: CASSLNRLMNTEAFF. In nucleotides, the CDR3 is TGTGCCAGCAGTTTAAATCGGTTAATGAACACTGAAGCTTTCTTT.